The present TCR beta chain was sequenced within a study of naive and memory T cell subsets. After CD4 positive bead selection, the CD4-negative fraction gave CD8 T cells. Two oligonucleotides, mixed equimolar, formed the beta constant-region primer covering TRBC1 and TRBC2. Four rounds of PCR amplified the ligated cDNA using nested alpha and beta constant-region primers plus SP2. TCRdb reprocessed the UMI-ligation and nested PCR reads via MiXCR and lists one record per CDR3 protein. This sample has 70,000 to 95,000 distinct CDR3 sequences, with around 6.5% found just once. The CDR3 totals 14 residues. Trimming took off 1 base at V and 8 bases at J, with 14 bases between the two ends. CDR1 and CDR2 from the germline V gene are LGHDT and YNNKEL (reference sequence). In this sample, this clonotype turned up a few times.

Sequenced input: central memory CD4+ T cells from blood. The chain uses TRBV3-1 and TRBJ1-2, with TRBD1 as a possible D gene (5 bases). The sequence was collected from a human donor in good health. DNA for the CDR3: TGTGCCAGCAGCCAAGCAACAGGCACCGGGGGCTACACCTTC. Its protein is CASSQATGTGGYTF.